Shown below are 30 T cell receptor beta chains from a single sample sequenced in a study of blood T cell repertoires in COVID-19. Sequencing was performed with immunoSEQ multiplex PCR; in TCRdb, only in-frame clones are kept and a portion is missing. The sample includes roughly 450,000 clones, 90% of them seen just once. Sample: PBMCs or T cells enriched from blood (not recorded which). These receptors came from a man between 18 and 29 years old who had recovered from COVID-19.

To note about this clone: The sample carries other DNA sequences with the same CDR3. The chain joins TRBV4-1 to TRBJ2-5; 8 nucleotides line up with TRBD1. There are 15 residues in the CDR3. CDR1 and CDR2 from the germline V gene are MGHRA and YSYEKL. V lost 2 bases to trimming and J lost 1 base; unmatched junction nucleotides: 3. The CDR3 loop reads CASSQTDRGQETQYF. CDR3 DNA: TGCGCCAGCAGCCAAACCGACAGGGGCCAAGAGACCCAGTACTTC.

The chain links TRBV11-3 to TRBJ2-3; 7 nucleotides match TRBD2. The CDR3 has 16 residues. V dropped 0 bases and J dropped 0; count of bases not matched to a gene: 3. Germline V gene sequence: CDR1 SGHNT, CDR2 YENEEA. The CDR3 protein is CASSLEGRGSTDTQYF. The CDR3 DNA is TGTGCCAGCAGCTTAGAAGGGCGGGGGAGCACAGATACGCAGTATTTT.

This sequence joins TRBV5-1 and TRBJ1-1, with D perhaps TRBD1 (5 bases). CDR1 and CDR2 (germline): SGHRS, YFSETQ. There are 17 residues in the CDR3. Trimming stripped 4 bases from V and 3 bases from J, with 22 bases between. CDR3 nucleotide sequence: TGCGCCAGCAGCGGATCCGGGTGGGGCGGTGGGGACACTGAAGCTTTCTTT. Amino acids: CASSGSGWGGGDTEAFF.

CDR3 sequence (DNA): TGTGCCAGCAGCCCCCCGGGACAGGGGTCTGGAAACACCATATATTTT. Its protein is CASSPPGQGSGNTIYF. This chain joins TRBV7-8 and TRBJ1-3; 10 nucleotides match TRBD1. The CDR3 has 16 amino acids. CDR1 is SGHVS and CDR2 is FQNEAQ in the germline V gene. V was clipped by 5 bases and J by 1 base; unmatched bases: 5.

The rearrangement uses TRBV19 and TRBJ1-2; 8 bases match TRBD1. In germline, CDR1 is LNHDA, CDR2 SQIVND (reference sequence). This CDR3 is built from 15 residues. J lost 5 bases, V lost 3 bases, and 8 bases had no gene match. In DNA form, the CDR3 reads TGTGCCAGTAGTATCTCCACAGGGGGTTCATATGGCTACACCTTC. It encodes CASSISTGGSYGYTF.

The V call is TRBV5-1, the J call TRBJ1-2, with a tentative D call TRBD1 (5 bases). This CDR3 is built from 15 residues. V was shortened by 4 bases and J by 2 bases, with 15 bases between the two germline ends. CDR1 is SGHRS, CDR2 YFSETQ, per germline. The CDR3 here is CASSQGGVDNYGYTF. As DNA, the CDR3 is TGCGCCAGCAGCCAGGGCGGGGTAGACAACTATGGCTACACCTTC.

The V and J genes are TRBV2 and TRBJ1-3; D uncertain. Trimming left V 4 bases short and J 0 bases short, with 10 bases between. The CDR3 spans 15 residues. CDR1 and CDR2 (germline): SNHLY, FYNNEI. The CDR3 sequence: CASSVRESSGNTIYF. The CDR3 DNA follows: TGTGCCAGCAGTGTGCGGGAGAGCTCTGGAAACACCATATATTTT.

The chain joins TRBV5-1 to TRBJ1-2; 7 bases map to TRBD1. The CDR3 is 14 amino acids. V lost 0 bases and J lost 6; bases outside the gene matches: 5. The germline V gene has CDR1 SGHRS and CDR2 YFSETQ. CDR3 region: CASSLAFDRDGYTF. The CDR3, as DNA: TGCGCCAGCAGCTTGGCCTTTGACAGGGATGGCTACACCTTC.

This chain joins TRBV28 and TRBJ2-1, with D maybe TRBD2 (6 bases). Germline CDR1 and CDR2: MDHEN and SYDVKM. This CDR3 is built from 13 residues. V lost 3 bases to trimming and J lost 5 bases, with 8 bases between them. The CDR3 nucleotides are TGTGCCAGCAGTTTGACTAGACACAATGAGCAGTTCTTC. Translating it yields CASSLTRHNEQFF.

V usage is TRBV5-1 and J usage is TRBJ2-2; a possible D gene is TRBD1 (6 bases). The CDR3 is 14 residues long. The germline V gene encodes CDR1 SGHRS and CDR2 YFSETQ. V dropped 4 bases and J dropped 2 bases, with 9 bases sitting between them. The CDR3 DNA sequence: TGCGCCAGCAGCCCAGGGGTAAACACCGGGGAGCTGTTTTTT. This sequence encodes CASSPGVNTGELFF. The full variable domain, completed using reference TRBV5-1 and TRBJ2-2, is KAGVTQTPRYLIKTRGQQVTLSCSPISGHRSVSWYQQTPGQGLQFLFEYFSETQRNKGNFPGRFSGRQFSNSRSEMNVSTLELGDSALYLCASSPGVNTGELFFGEGSRLTVL.

CDR3 sequence reads: CASSPFQAGEQETQYF. CDR3 nucleotides: TGTGCCAGCAGCCCGTTTCAAGCGGGGGAGCAAGAGACCCAGTACTTC. The gene calls are TRBV11-3 and TRBJ2-5; 8 bases match TRBD2. Losses at the gene ends were 5 bases for V and 2 bases for J; bases not matched to a gene: 10. This CDR3 has 16 amino acids. Germline values: CDR1 SGHNT, CDR2 YENEEA.

The chain carries TRBV19 and TRBJ1-4; unclear D gene. This CDR3 has 14 amino acids. Trimming took off 3 bases at V and 7 bases at J, with 12 bases between the two ends. CDR1 and CDR2 (germline): LNHDA, SQIVND (reference sequence). CDR3 coding DNA: TGTGCCAGTAGTATGCGTCAGGATTTTGAAAAACTGTTTTTT. Its translation: CASSMRQDFEKLFF.

CDR3 nucleotides: TGTGCCAGCAGCGGGGACAGGGCGTATCAGCCCCAGCATTTT. It translates to CASSGDRAYQPQHF. V usage is TRBV5-8 and J usage is TRBJ1-5; 9 positions agree with TRBD1. The V segment lost 4 bases and the J segment 5 bases; nucleotides outside the gene matches: 4. Germline V gene lookup returns CDR1 SGHTS and CDR2 YDEGEE. CDR3 length: 14 residues.

This clone was observed once. This chain connects TRBV5-6 to TRBJ2-7, with D perhaps TRBD2 (6 bases). This CDR3 region has 15 residues. The germline gives CDR1 SGHDT, CDR2 YYEEEE. Trimming stripped 6 bases from V and 0 bases from J, with 16 bases between. CDR3 sequence (DNA): TGTGCCAGCACCGTTAGCGGACTGGGCTCCTACGAGCAGTACTTC. Residues: CASTVSGLGSYEQYF.

The chain couples TRBV11-2 to TRBJ1-4; TRBD1 might be the D (6 bases). V was clipped by 0 bases and J by 7 bases, with 15 bases between them. Germline V gene data show CDR1 as SGHAT and CDR2 as FQNNGV. The CDR3 is made up of 16 amino acids. CDR3: CASSLDPGRGPEKLFF. The DNA of the CDR3 is TGTGCCAGCAGCTTAGATCCAGGCAGGGGTCCTGAAAAACTGTTTTTT. The complete variable domain, with remaining parts taken from reference TRBV11-2 and TRBJ1-4, reads EAGVAQSPRYKIIEKRQSVAFWCNPISGHATLYWYQQILGQGPKLLIQFQNNGVVDDSQLPKDRFSAERLKGVDSTLKIQPAKLEDSAVYLCASSLDPGRGPEKLFFGSGTQLSVL.

This chain uses TRBV7-9 with TRBJ1-1; D is uncertain. In germline, CDR1 is SEHNR, CDR2 FQNEAQ (reference sequence). The CDR3 is 13 residues long. Trimming removed 0 bases from V and 10 bases from J, with 12 bases in between. CDR3 nucleotide sequence: TGTGCCAGCAGCTTAGCGCAGGAAGCAGGAGCTTTCTTT. Translated, it gives CASSLAQEAGAFF.

V usage is TRBV6-5 and J usage is TRBJ2-1, with TRBD2 matching 8 bases. Trimming took 2 bases from V and 9 from J; bases not matched to a gene: 9. Germline lookup yields CDR1 MNHEY and CDR2 SVGAGI. CDR3 size: 15 residues. The CDR3 spells CASSYGLALDSEQFF. In DNA, the CDR3 is TGTGCCAGCAGTTACGGACTAGCCCTTGACAGTGAGCAGTTCTTC.

The rearrangement joins TRBV27 to TRBJ1-2; 9 bases map to TRBD1. The V and J ends lost 5 bases and 4 bases, in that order; junction bases with no gene match: 8. The CDR3 extends over 15 amino acids. The germline CDR1 and CDR2 sequences are MNHEY and SMNVEV (reference sequence). The CDR3 here is CASSTGQGSPYGYTF. In DNA form, the CDR3 reads TGTGCCAGCAGTACGGGACAGGGTAGTCCCTATGGCTACACCTTC.

This chain connects TRBV20-1 to TRBJ2-2; D not certain. V shed 5 bases and J shed 8 bases, with 6 bases lying between them. The CDR3 is 10 residues long. Germline assignment: CDR1 DFQATT and CDR2 SNEGSKA (reference sequence). Here the CDR3 DNA reads TGCAGTGCTCTTTCTGGGGAGCTGTTTTTT. This translates into CSALSGELFF.

This clone has a handful of counts. This chain joins TRBV9 and TRBJ1-2; TRBD1 matches 9 bases. The junction had 4 bases not matched to a gene; V was cut back by 3 bases and J by 4 bases. The CDR3 has 14 amino acids. CDR1 and CDR2 from the germline V gene are SGDLS and YYNGEE. The CDR3 sequence is CASSGGQGPYGYTF. The CDR3 coding sequence is TGTGCCAGCAGCGGGGGACAGGGCCCCTATGGCTACACCTTC.

This chain joins TRBV11-3 and TRBJ2-3, with D possibly being TRBD2 (5 bases). The CDR3 totals 14 residues. The V end lost 4 bases, the J end lost 1 base, and 9 bases lay between the germline ends. Germline assignment: CDR1 SGHNT and CDR2 YENEEA. This CDR3 reads CASSSAGGTDTQYF. The CDR3 DNA reads TGTGCCAGCAGCTCCGCCGGGGGCACAGATACGCAGTATTTT.

A single count supports this clone. The same CDR3 can be traced to other DNA sequences in this sample. The chain uses TRBV2 and TRBJ2-7; perhaps TRBD2 as D (5 bases). The germline gives CDR1 SNHLY, CDR2 FYNNEI. Trimming removed 3 bases at V and 0 bases at J, with 6 bases between. This CDR3 contains 13 residues. The CDR3 is CASSEGSSYEQYF. CDR3 sequence (DNA): TGTGCCAGCAGTGAGGGGAGCTCCTACGAGCAGTACTTC.

The rearrangement joins TRBV5-6 to TRBJ1-2, with D unresolved. Trimming took 5 bases from V and 4 from J, leaving 12 bases between them. The CDR3 contains 13 residues. The germline gives CDR1 SGHDT, CDR2 YYEEEE. CDR3 bases: TGTGCCAGCAGACCTAGGCAGAGCTATGGCTACACCTTC. It codes for CASRPRQSYGYTF. Full variable domain (outside the CDR3, taken from reference TRBV5-6 and TRBJ1-2): DAGVTQSPTHLIKTRGQQVTLRCSPKSGHDTVSWYQQALGQGPQFIFQYYEEEERQRGNFPDRFSGHQFPNYSSELNVNALLLGDSALYLCASRPRQSYGYTFGSGTRLTVV.

Points on this clone: The same CDR3 arises from other DNA sequences in this sample as well. The CDR3 region is CASSVDSYNEQFF. The CDR3 coding sequence is TGTGCCAGCAGCGTAGACAGCTACAATGAGCAGTTCTTC. V and J are TRBV9 and TRBJ2-1; D is ambiguous. The CDR3 has 13 amino acids. The V gene's germline CDR1 is SGDLS and CDR2 YYNGEE. The V end lost 0 bases, the J end lost 3 bases, and 4 bases lay between the germline ends.

V usage is TRBV7-9 and J usage is TRBJ2-3; D is possibly TRBD2 (6 bases). Germline V CDR1 and CDR2: SEHNR, FQNEAQ (reference sequence). The CDR3 length is 15 residues. The ends were cut back, 5 bases at V and 0 bases at J, with 12 bases in the middle. CDR3: CASSTRGTSTDTQYF. The CDR3, as DNA: TGTGCCAGCAGCACCCGAGGGACTAGCACAGATACGCAGTATTTT.

With regard to this clone: At one end, the junction sequence differs from germline, possibly due to a read error. V is TRBV3-1 (or the pseudogene TRBV3-2) and J is TRBJ1-2; D is unclear. Germline CDR1 is LGHDT and CDR2 is YNNKEL (reference sequence). This CDR3 has 14 residues. The CDR3 DNA reads TGTGCCAGCAGCCAAGAAACGGAACAGATCAGACGCGCCTTC. It specifies CASSQETEQIRRAF.

The rearrangement joins TRBV7-9 to TRBJ1-2, with TRBD1 matching over 8 bases. Losses at the gene ends were 2 bases for V and 4 bases for J; bases not matched to a gene: 3. The CDR3 totals 14 residues. Germline CDR1 reads SEHNR; CDR2 reads FQNEAQ (reference sequence). The CDR3 protein is CASSLLGTGYGYTF. CDR3 DNA sequence: TGTGCCAGCAGCTTACTAGGGACAGGCTATGGCTACACCTTC.

V gene TRBV5-1 combines with J gene TRBJ2-3, with 12 bases lining up with TRBD2. V dropped 4 bases and J dropped 7; count of bases not matched to a gene: 7. The CDR3 totals 15 residues. Germline V gene data show CDR1 as SGHRS and CDR2 as YFSETQ. The CDR3 loop is CASSILAGGHYTQYF. In DNA, the CDR3 is TGCGCCAGCAGCATACTAGCGGGAGGTCATTATACGCAGTATTTT.

V and J are TRBV2 and TRBJ2-3; weak D call: TRBD2 (5 bases). The CDR3 covers 16 residues. Trimming took 6 bases from V and 6 from J, leaving 22 bases between them. Germline CDR1 reads SNHLY; CDR2 reads FYNNEI. CDR3 DNA: TGTGCCAGCAGACAATCTAGGACTCCAGCGGTTGATACGCAGTATTTT. It translates to CASRQSRTPAVDTQYF.

The V and J genes are TRBV2 and TRBJ2-3; no clear D gene. CDR3 length: 14 amino acids. Between the trimmed V and J ends, which lost 7 bases and 0 bases, there was a span of 11 bases. Germline CDR1 and CDR2: SNHLY and FYNNEI. The CDR3 spells CASNRAMSTDTQYF. In nucleotides, the CDR3 is TGTGCCAGCAATCGAGCGATGAGCACAGATACGCAGTATTTT.